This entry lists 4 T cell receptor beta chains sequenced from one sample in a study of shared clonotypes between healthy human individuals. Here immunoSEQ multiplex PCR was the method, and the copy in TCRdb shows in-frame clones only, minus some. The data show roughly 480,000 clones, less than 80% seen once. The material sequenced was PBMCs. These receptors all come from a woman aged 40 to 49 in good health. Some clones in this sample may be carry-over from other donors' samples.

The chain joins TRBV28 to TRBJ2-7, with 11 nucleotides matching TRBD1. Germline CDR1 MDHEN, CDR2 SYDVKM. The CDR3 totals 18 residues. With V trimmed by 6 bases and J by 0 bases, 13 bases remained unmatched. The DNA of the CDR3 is TGTGCCAGCAGATGGACAGGGGGCGCGGCTAGCAGCTCCTACGAGCAGTACTTC. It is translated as CASRWTGGAASSSYEQYF.

The CDR3 loop reads CASSFLGDPRGNQPQHF. The CDR3 nucleotides are TGTGCCAGCAGCTTTCTTGGGGACCCAAGGGGCAATCAGCCCCAGCATTTT. The rearrangement uses TRBV7-2 and TRBJ1-5, with D possibly matching TRBD1 (5 bases). Germline V CDR1 and CDR2: SGHTA, FQGNSA. The CDR3 sequence is 17 residues long. Trimming cost V 3 bases and J 2 bases, with 17 bases left between them.

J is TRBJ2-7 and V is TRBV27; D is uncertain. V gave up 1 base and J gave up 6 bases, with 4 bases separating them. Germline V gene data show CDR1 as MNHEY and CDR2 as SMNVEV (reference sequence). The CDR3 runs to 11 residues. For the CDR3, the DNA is TGTGCCAGCAGTTTATACCCCGAGCAGTACTTC. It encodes CASSLYPEQYF.

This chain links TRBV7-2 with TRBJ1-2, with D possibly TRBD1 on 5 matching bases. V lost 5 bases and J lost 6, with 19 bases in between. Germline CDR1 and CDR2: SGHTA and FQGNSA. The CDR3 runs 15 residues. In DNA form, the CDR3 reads TGTGCCAGCAGCAACAGGTTTGGGGGAGGTAATGGCTACACCTTC. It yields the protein CASSNRFGGGNGYTF. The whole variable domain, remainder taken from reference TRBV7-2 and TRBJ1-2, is GAGVSQSPSNKVTEKGKDVELRCDPISGHTALYWYRQSLGQGLEFLIYFQGNSAPDKSGLPSDRFSAERTGGSVSTLTIQRTQQEDSAVYLCASSNRFGGGNGYTFGSGTRLTVV.